This paragraph covers one T cell receptor beta chain sequence. Antigen: not known. Repertoires were generated with immunoSEQ multiplex PCR, while TCRdb's copy carries only in-frame clones and drops some. This sample yields a few hundred thousand clones, of which 80% to 90% are seen a single time; under 0.9% belongs to the top ten. The sample comes from a study of cytomegalovirus exposure and HLA in healthy donors. Study-level background: It was reported in a later analysis that the same platform had been used for the approximately 120 validation repertoires as for the 666 first-cohort repertoires. Study results and caveats: Later, an analysis found that TCR clusters from the first cohort tended to co-occur in the 120 validation repertoires. Associated with cytomegalovirus, according to the listing, were 150 to 200 TCR beta chains. Through in vitro validation, a few CMV-associated chains were shown to be specific for CMV antigens.

The CDR3 runs to 14 residues. Trimming removed 4 bases at V and 4 bases at J, with 14 bases between. Germline values: CDR1 SQVTM, CDR2 ANQGSEA. The sequence was obtained from a woman aged 18-29 years in good health and CMV-seronegative. The chain links TRBV29-1 to TRBJ1-5, with D maybe TRBD1 (5 bases). What was sequenced was PBMCs. The CDR3 sequence is CSVVPTDPNQPQHF. In DNA form, the CDR3 reads TGCAGCGTTGTCCCGACAGACCCTAATCAGCCCCAGCATTTT.